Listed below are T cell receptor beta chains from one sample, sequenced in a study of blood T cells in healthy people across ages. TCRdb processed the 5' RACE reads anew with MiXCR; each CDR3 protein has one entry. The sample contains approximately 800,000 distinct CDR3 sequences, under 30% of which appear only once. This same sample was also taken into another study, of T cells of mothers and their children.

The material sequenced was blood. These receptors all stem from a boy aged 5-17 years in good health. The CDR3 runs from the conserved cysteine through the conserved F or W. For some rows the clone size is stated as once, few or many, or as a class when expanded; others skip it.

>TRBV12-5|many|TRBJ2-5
CASGLDLGLAGINRETQYF
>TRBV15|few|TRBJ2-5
CATSLRGQYQETQYF
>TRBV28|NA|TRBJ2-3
CASSGGLAGGNTQYF
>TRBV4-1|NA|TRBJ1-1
CASSQVGLRGTNTEAFF
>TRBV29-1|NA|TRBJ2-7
CSVTPGTSWSEQYF
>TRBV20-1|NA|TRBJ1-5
CSAREGRGIQPQHF
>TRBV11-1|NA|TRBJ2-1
CASSPYSGLDEQFF
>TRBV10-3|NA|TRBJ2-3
CAIRPTSGGLLSDTQYF
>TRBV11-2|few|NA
CAPGDSNYEQYF
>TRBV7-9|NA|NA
CAGSLGGPYNEQFF
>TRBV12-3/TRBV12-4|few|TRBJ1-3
CASNLIRAAGNTIYF
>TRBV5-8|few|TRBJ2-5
CASSLVRGETQCF
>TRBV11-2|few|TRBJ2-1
CASSLAATGFNNEQFF
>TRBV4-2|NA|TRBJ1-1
CASSQDPGQTNTEAFF
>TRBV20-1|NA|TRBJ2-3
CSASKGSTDTQYF
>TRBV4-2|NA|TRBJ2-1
CASSQVRSSGHYNEQFF
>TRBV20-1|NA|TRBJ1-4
CSARRQGAPEKLFF
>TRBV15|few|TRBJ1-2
CATSRGQAVSYGYTF
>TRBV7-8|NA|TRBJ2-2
CASSLFTGDTGELFF
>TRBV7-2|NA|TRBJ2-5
CASSPGIRQYF
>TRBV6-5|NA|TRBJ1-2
CASSFGLDVIYGYTF
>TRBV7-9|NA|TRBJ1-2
CASSFAITGNYGYTF
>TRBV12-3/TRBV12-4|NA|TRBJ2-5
CASNRAGGPGETQYF
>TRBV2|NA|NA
CASSTPLRQGAKYEQYF
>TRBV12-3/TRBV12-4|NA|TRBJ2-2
CASIATQAPGELFF
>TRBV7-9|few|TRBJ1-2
CASSSEQGRDGYTF
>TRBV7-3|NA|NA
CASSQQGAPYEQYF